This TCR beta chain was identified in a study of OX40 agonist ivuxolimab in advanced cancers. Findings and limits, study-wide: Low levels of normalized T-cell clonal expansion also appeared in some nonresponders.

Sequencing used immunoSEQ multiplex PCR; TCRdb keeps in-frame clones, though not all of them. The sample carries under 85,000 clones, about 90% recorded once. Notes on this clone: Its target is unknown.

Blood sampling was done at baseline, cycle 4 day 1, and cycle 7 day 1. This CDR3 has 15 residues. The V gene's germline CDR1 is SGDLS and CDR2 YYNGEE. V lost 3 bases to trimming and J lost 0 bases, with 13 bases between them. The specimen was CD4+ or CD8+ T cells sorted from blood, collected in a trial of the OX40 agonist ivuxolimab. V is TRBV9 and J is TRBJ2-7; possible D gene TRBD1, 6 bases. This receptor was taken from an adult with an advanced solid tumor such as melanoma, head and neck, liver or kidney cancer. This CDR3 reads CASSASGTHSYEQYF. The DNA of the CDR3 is TGTGCCAGCAGCGCCTCCGGGACACACTCCTACGAGCAGTACTTC.